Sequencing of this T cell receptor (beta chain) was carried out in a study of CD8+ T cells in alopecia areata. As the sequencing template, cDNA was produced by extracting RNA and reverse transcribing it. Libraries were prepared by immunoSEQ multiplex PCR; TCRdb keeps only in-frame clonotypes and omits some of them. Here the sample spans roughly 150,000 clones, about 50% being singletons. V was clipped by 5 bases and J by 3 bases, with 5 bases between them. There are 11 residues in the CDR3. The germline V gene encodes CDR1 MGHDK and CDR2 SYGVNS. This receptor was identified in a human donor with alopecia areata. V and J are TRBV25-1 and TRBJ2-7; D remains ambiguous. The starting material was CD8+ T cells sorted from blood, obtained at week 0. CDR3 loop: CASSSSYEQYF. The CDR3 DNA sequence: TGTGCCAGCAGTAGCAGCTACGAGCAGTACTTC.